These T cell receptor beta chains were read from a single sample in a study of response to subunit inactivated influenza vaccine. MiXCR, run by TCRdb on the RT-PCR reads, gives a single entry per CDR3 protein. Here the sample spans about 520,000 distinct CDR3 sequences, 7.2% being singletons. Material: PBMCs from blood, obtained less than 30 months after vaccination. The receptors were sampled from a man between 50 and 69 years old who received an inactivated influenza vaccine. CDR3s leave out the opening cysteine and the closing phenylalanine or tryptophan. Each record gives: V gene, CDR3 protein.

TRBV6-1,ASSETGGTGELF
TRBV10-3,AISGRSSLDNEQF
TRBV20-1,SARSDRGTGELF
TRBV5-1,ASSRAGQAEETQY
TRBV12-3/TRBV12-4,ASRAGDIRNTEAF
TRBV7-8,ASSLRALDSNEQF
TRBV14,ASSQTNRGEQY
TRBV6-5,ASSYSPPAGAYNEQF
TRBV28,ASSFLTGATSYEQY
TRBV10-1,ASSEYGTQSEQY
TRBV27,ASSRGGTILSGANVLT
TRBV11-2,ASSFPSTETQY
TRBV12-3/TRBV12-4,ASSLTGRGYEQY
TRBV6-5,ASSYGRTGGTEAF
TRBV11-1,ASSFRGPVGGRGPDTQY
TRBV4-3,ASSQVKTGSAFSYGYT
TRBV5-6,ASSLALAREQF
TRBV4-3,ASGQDLGATNEKLF
TRBV29-1,SVEDRNGPTRF
TRBV20-1,SAREGTGRMNTEAF
TRBV29-1,SVETSGANTGELF
TRBV4-2,ASSQSAGVPEAF
TRBV12-3/TRBV12-4,ASSFRDSQF